The 17 T cell receptor beta chains below come from one sample, sequenced in a study of early T cells in non-severe SARS-CoV-2 infection. TCRdb recomputed calls from the 5' RACE reads with MiXCR, one row per CDR3 protein. The sample consists of approximately 69,000 distinct CDR3 sequences, about an eighth of them appearing once. The source was whole blood, collected at baseline. These receptors originate from an adult who was a healthcare worker with PCR-confirmed SARS-CoV-2 infection or an uninfected control (not recorded which).

The chain uses TRBV29-1 and TRBJ2-3; 8 positions match TRBD2. The CDR3 runs to 13 residues. In germline, CDR1 is SQVTM, CDR2 ANQGSEA. Trimming cost V 7 bases and J 2 bases; bases outside gene matches: 5. CDR3 residues: CSAGGAFTDTQYF. CDR3 nucleotides: TGCAGCGCCGGGGGGGCCTTCACAGATACGCAGTATTTT.

This clonotype showed up just a few times. The chain joins TRBV7-9 to TRBJ1-4; D gene unclear. CDR1 and CDR2 (germline): SEHNR, FQNEAQ (reference sequence). V was trimmed by 5 bases and J by 4 bases, leaving 20 bases between them. There are 17 residues in the CDR3. The CDR3 nucleotides are TGTGCCAGCAGCCTTTGGACCGTCACGGGTCTTAATGAAAAACTGTTTTTT. Translated: CASSLWTVTGLNEKLFF.

The chain recombines TRBV12-5 with TRBJ2-7, with 9 bases lining up with TRBD2. Germline CDR1 reads LGHNT; CDR2 reads FRNRAP. CDR3 size: 14 residues. The V segment lost 5 bases and the J segment 4 bases; nucleotides outside the gene matches: 6. CDR3 amino acids: CASGISGSRYEQYF. CDR3 sequence (DNA): TGTGCTAGTGGTATTAGCGGGAGTCGGTACGAGCAGTACTTC.

This clonotype was recorded many times. The V and J genes are TRBV29-1 and TRBJ2-7; 8 bases are a match to TRBD1. Trimming removed 6 bases from V and 2 bases from J; junction bases left unmatched: 9. This CDR3 is built from 14 residues. CDR1 SQVTM and CDR2 ANQGSEA come from the germline V gene. As DNA, the CDR3 is TGCAGCGTGTACCCGGGGACAGGAGCCTACGAGCAGTACTTC. Encoded protein: CSVYPGTGAYEQYF.

This clonotype was counted a few times. The CDR3: CASSLSSTNTGELFF. CDR3 nucleotides: TGCGCCAGCAGCTTGAGTTCTACGAACACCGGGGAGCTGTTTTTT. The chain carries TRBV5-1 and TRBJ2-2, with D uncertain. The CDR3 loop spans 15 amino acids. Germline V gene sequence: CDR1 SGHRS, CDR2 YFSETQ. V dropped 1 base and J dropped 0 bases, with 7 bases sitting between them.

The V gene is TRBV7-2, the J gene TRBJ1-5, with D possibly TRBD1 on 5 matching bases. V was pared by 5 bases and J by 2 bases, with 10 bases between. The CDR3 length is 14 residues. CDR1 and CDR2 from the germline V gene are SGHTA and FQGNSA. The CDR3 spells CASSPGRGNQPQHF. CDR3 nucleotides: TGTGCCAGCAGCCCGGGGCGGGGCAATCAGCCCCAGCATTTT.

This clonotype was detected only a few times. J is TRBJ1-4 and V is TRBV29-1, with TRBD1 matching 7 bases. This CDR3 is built from 14 residues. The V and J ends lost 7 bases and 4 bases, in that order; junction bases with no gene match: 9. Germline lookup yields CDR1 SQVTM and CDR2 ANQGSEA. The CDR3 sequence is CSAARTGHNEKLFF. CDR3 DNA: TGCAGCGCCGCCAGGACAGGCCATAATGAAAAACTGTTTTTT.

The chain has TRBV7-2 and TRBJ1-4; a possible D gene is TRBD1 (6 bases). V lost 5 bases and J lost 8, with 21 bases in between. The CDR3 spans 16 residues. In germline, CDR1 is SGHTA, CDR2 FQGNSA. CDR3 protein: CASSIQGPTQGEKLFF. In DNA, the CDR3 is TGTGCCAGCAGCATACAGGGTCCCACCCAGGGGGAAAAACTGTTTTTT.

This clonotype has more than one count but fewer than ten. This chain connects TRBV18 to TRBJ2-3; no definite D call. The V and J ends lost 5 bases and 6 bases respectively, with 18 bases between them. Germline loops: CDR1 KGHSH, CDR2 LQKENI. The CDR3 runs to 15 residues. The CDR3 nucleotides read TGTGCCAGCTCATTTTACTCGGCCGCCTTTGATACGCAGTATTTT. Amino acid sequence: CASSFYSAAFDTQYF. Full variable domain (missing parts from reference TRBV18 and TRBJ2-3): NAGVMQNPRHLVRRRGQEARLRCSPMKGHSHVYWYRQLPEEGLKFMVYLQKENIIDESGMPKERFSAEFPKEGPSILRIQQVVRGDSAAYFCASSFYSAAFDTQYFGPGTRLTVL.

J is TRBJ2-7 and V is TRBV9, with 13 bases fitting TRBD2. From germline, CDR1 is SGDLS and CDR2 YYNGEE. CDR3 size: 15 residues. Trimming at V came to 0 bases and at J to 5 bases, leaving 2 bases not matched to a gene. CDR3 protein: CASSVVGTSGDEQYF. The DNA of the CDR3 is TGTGCCAGCAGCGTAGTGGGGACTAGCGGGGACGAGCAGTACTTC. Supplemented by reference TRBV9 and TRBJ2-7, the full variable domain reads DSGVTQTPKHLITATGQRVTLRCSPRSGDLSVYWYQQSLDQGLQFLIQYYNGEERAKGNILERFSAQQFPDLHSELNLSSLELGDSALYFCASSVVGTSGDEQYFGPGTRLTVT.

Worth noting for this clonotype: Relative to the germline gene, one junction end is altered; a read error may explain this. CDR3 bases: TGTGTCAGCAGCACTGTGGACAGGGCTAGACACGAGCAGTACTTC. Its translation is CVSSTVDRARHEQYF. The rearrangement joins TRBV11-2 to TRBJ2-7; 8 bases agree with TRBD1. Germline V gene lookup returns CDR1 SGHAT and CDR2 FQNNGV. CDR3 length: 15 residues.

This clonotype was counted many times. The chain combines TRBV9 with TRBJ2-3; D is possibly TRBD1 (6 bases). Germline values: CDR1 SGDLS, CDR2 YYNGEE. The CDR3 consists of 16 residues. Deletions cut 0 bases from V and 0 bases from J, with 11 bases between. The CDR3 region is CASSVAQGLSTDTQYF. DNA of the CDR3: TGTGCCAGCAGCGTAGCACAGGGTCTTAGCACAGATACGCAGTATTTT.

This clonotype was seen a handful of times. The chain is built from TRBV7-2 and TRBJ1-3; no clear D gene. The V end was cut by 3 bases, the J end by 0 bases, with 6 bases between. From germline, CDR1 is SGHTA and CDR2 FQGNSA. The CDR3 is 14 amino acids. CDR3 sequence reads: CASSFGFSGNTIYF. CDR3 nucleotides: TGTGCCAGCAGCTTCGGTTTCTCTGGAAACACCATATATTTT.

This clonotype was seen ten or more times. The chain has TRBV12-3 or TRBV12-4 and TRBJ1-6; 8 bases map to TRBD1. The CDR3 loop spans 13 amino acids. J lost 10 bases, V lost 7 bases, and 6 bases had no gene match. The CDR3 DNA is TGTGCCAGCACCAAACAGGGGGTATCACCCCTCCACTTT. This encodes CASTKQGVSPLHF.

This clonotype came up a few times. The rearrangement links TRBV5-1 to TRBJ1-2; 7 bases map to TRBD1. The length of the CDR3 is 13 residues. Germline loops: CDR1 SGHRS, CDR2 YFSETQ. V lost 4 bases and J lost 9; bases outside the gene matches: 9. CDR3 protein: CASSPGDSLSYTF. The DNA of the CDR3 is TGCGCCAGCAGCCCGGGGGACAGCTTGAGCTACACCTTC.

This clonotype showed up many times. This chain uses TRBV6-1 with TRBJ1-1; weak D call: TRBD1 (5 bases). The germline gives CDR1 MNHNS, CDR2 SASEGT. This CDR3 has 18 amino acids. V was clipped by 0 bases and J by 0 bases, with 17 bases between them. CDR3 amino acids: CASSEAGQGHRMNTEAFF. The CDR3 nucleotides read TGTGCCAGCAGTGAAGCAGGTCAGGGCCATAGAATGAACACTGAAGCTTTCTTT.

This clonotype was found a few times. V gene TRBV2 combines with J gene TRBJ1-4; 7 nucleotides match TRBD1. Trimming took 10 bases from V and 3 from J; bases not matched to a gene: 5. CDR3 length: 13 amino acids. Germline V gene lookup returns CDR1 SNHLY and CDR2 FYNNEI. The CDR3 loop is CATGGTANEKLFF. Here the CDR3 DNA reads TGTGCCACCGGAGGGACAGCTAATGAAAAACTGTTTTTT.